This T cell receptor beta chain was obtained from a study of identifying expanded T cells in peripheral blood. Clones were sequenced by immunoSEQ multiplex PCR, and TCRdb holds only the in-frame ones, with some missing. In the table there are some 120,000 clones, 84% of which are singletons. This CDR3 spans 13 amino acids. Per germline, CDR1 SNHLY and CDR2 FYNNEI. V lost 9 bases and J 9 bases, leaving 18 bases between the germline ends. Study-level findings and limits: Over about two and four weeks, about 17 and 20 clones changed, versus roughly 1.1 between replicates.

This clone appeared a few times. What it binds is unknown. The sequencing input was blood. The chain employs TRBV2 and TRBJ1-5; D not resolved. The TCR originated in a person aged 18 to 70 in good health. The CDR3 loop is CARGMAALPPQHF. CDR3 coding DNA: TGTGCCAGAGGAATGGCGGCCTTACCGCCCCAGCATTTT.